This TCR beta chain was observed in a study of blood T cell repertoires in COVID-19. Study as a whole: There were acute and convalescent COVID-19 samples, and they came from the United States, Italy and Spain.

CDR1 is GTSNPN and CDR2 is SVGIG in the germline V gene (reference sequence). V was cut by 0 bases and J by 7 bases, with 4 bases left in between. This CDR3 has 11 residues. Method: immunoSEQ multiplex PCR; TCRdb's copy keeps in-frame clones and lacks some. The sample consists of approximately 100,000 clones, 85% of them appearing once. This clone was recorded once. This chain links TRBV30 with TRBJ2-1; D uncertain. The sample consisted of peripheral blood. This clonotype was obtained from a man older than 75 with acute or convalescent COVID-19. The CDR3 loop is CAWSVRNEQFF. In DNA form, the CDR3 reads TGTGCCTGGAGTGTGCGGAATGAGCAGTTCTTC.